The 21 T cell receptor beta chains reported below all come from one sample, sequenced in a study of T cells in Graves' hyperthyroidism and ophthalmopathy. Amplified regions were TCR beta CDR3 sequences from RNA transcripts. TCR CDR3 regions were first amplified by RT-PCR with HTBI primers. TCRdb reprocessed the multiplex PCR reads via MiXCR and lists one record per CDR3 protein. The sample lists about 700,000 distinct CDR3 sequences; 14% were seen once. Sequencing was performed on blood. Receptors originate from a woman aged 18-30 years with Graves' hyperthyroidism.

The V gene is TRBV19, the J gene TRBJ1-1; weak D call: TRBD1 (6 bases). Trimming left V 8 bases short and J 3 bases short, with 13 bases between. CDR3 length equals 13 residues. Germline CDR1 reads LNHDA; CDR2 reads SQIVND (reference sequence). CDR3 amino acids: CASLRGPYTEAFF. CDR3 DNA sequence: TGTGCCAGTTTACGGGGGCCGTACACTGAAGCTTTCTTT.

The J gene is TRBJ2-1, the V gene TRBV24-1, with a weak D call TRBD1 (6 bases). Trimming took 3 bases from V and 8 from J, leaving 16 bases between them. Germline CDR1 reads KGHDR; CDR2 reads SFDVKD. The CDR3 sequence is 15 residues long. The CDR3 coding sequence is TGTGCCACCAGTGATCTAGGCGGACAGTCCTATGAGCAGTTCTTC. It yields the protein CATSDLGGQSYEQFF.

In this sample, this clonotype turned up many times. This chain links TRBV6-6 with TRBJ1-2; D is unclear. V gave up 2 bases and J gave up 7 bases, with 14 bases separating them. CDR1 MNHNY and CDR2 SVGAGI come from the germline V gene (reference sequence). CDR3 length equals 14 residues. CDR3 DNA sequence: TGTGCCAGCAGTTACCGATCCGGCGGTAGTGGCTACACCTTC. Protein sequence: CASSYRSGGSGYTF.

Ten or more counts support this clonotype. The rearrangement joins TRBV5-6 to TRBJ2-5; possibly TRBD1 for D (6 bases). Per germline, CDR1 SGHDT and CDR2 YYEEEE. This CDR3 is built from 14 residues. V was trimmed by 2 bases and J by 2 bases, leaving 10 bases between them. CDR3 nucleotide sequence: TGTGCCAGCAGCTTCCAGGGGTCGCAAGAGACCCAGTACTTC. Its protein product is CASSFQGSQETQYF.

This chain joins TRBV29-1 and TRBJ2-7; 8 positions agree with TRBD2. This CDR3 has 14 amino acids. V trimming: 4 bases; J trimming: 4 bases; junction bases outside the gene matches: 9. Germline V gene lookup returns CDR1 SQVTM and CDR2 ANQGSEA. The CDR3 here is CSVVPGTSLYEQYF. The CDR3, as DNA: TGCAGCGTTGTGCCCGGGACTAGTCTATACGAGCAGTACTTC.

The sample holds many counts of this clonotype. V gene TRBV10-3 combines with J gene TRBJ2-1; 7 nucleotides agree with TRBD2. CDR1 is ENHRY, CDR2 SYGVKD, per germline. The J segment lost 8 bases and the V segment lost 5 bases, leaving 15 bases of the junction unmatched. CDR3 size: 16 residues. The CDR3 DNA reads TGTGCCATCAGTTCAAGCGGGGTGGGTTCGATCTATGAGCAGTTCTTC. As protein: CAISSSGVGSIYEQFF.

This clonotype was observed at least ten times. The junction departs from germline at one end; a sequencing error may be responsible. The chain has TRBV6-2 or TRBV6-3 and TRBJ2-7; no firm D call. Germline V gene sequence: CDR1 MNHEY, CDR2 SVGEGT. The CDR3 runs to 14 residues. CDR3 nucleotide sequence: TGTGCCAGCAGTTGGACCTCCGTTTCCTCCGAGCAGTACTTC. This encodes CASSWTSVSSEQYF.

The sample holds many counts of this clonotype. V is TRBV2 and J is TRBJ2-7, with D possibly being TRBD2 (5 bases). The CDR3 contains 16 residues. The V end lost 6 bases, the J end lost 0 bases, and 18 bases lay between the germline ends. Germline loops: CDR1 SNHLY, CDR2 FYNNEI. CDR3 in amino acids: CASSASAGKGSYEQYF. The CDR3 DNA is TGTGCCAGCAGCGCCAGCGCGGGCAAGGGCTCCTACGAGCAGTACTTC.

About this clonotype itself: One base away lies a much larger clone, so this may be a sequencing read error. V gene TRBV7-3 combines with J gene TRBJ2-1; 11 positions agree with TRBD2. The germline V gene encodes CDR1 SGHTA and CDR2 FQGTGA. The CDR3 sequence is 16 residues long. The V segment lost 8 bases and the J segment 7 bases; nucleotides outside the gene matches: 13. This CDR3 is CASGPQGLAVTNEQFF. The CDR3 nucleotides read TGTGCCAGCGGCCCACAGGGACTAGCGGTTACAAATGAGCAGTTCTTC.

The sample holds many counts of this clonotype. V usage is TRBV6-1 and J usage is TRBJ2-3, with 7 positions matching TRBD1. The CDR3 runs 14 residues. V shed 4 bases, J shed 0 bases, and the junction held 1 base outside the gene matches. Germline V gene data show CDR1 as MNHNS and CDR2 as SASEGT. CDR3: CASSGQGSTDTQYF. DNA for the CDR3: TGTGCCAGCAGTGGACAGGGTAGCACAGATACGCAGTATTTT.

This clonotype has at least ten counts. This chain joins TRBV18 and TRBJ1-2, with D maybe TRBD1 (6 bases). CDR1 KGHSH and CDR2 LQKENI come from the germline V gene. The CDR3 spans 13 residues. Trimming left V 2 bases short and J 4 bases short, with 8 bases between. The CDR3: CASSPGDTYGYTF. The DNA of the CDR3 is TGTGCCAGCTCACCAGGGGACACCTATGGCTACACCTTC.

This clonotype has a count of ten or more. The chain is built from TRBV2 and TRBJ2-1; TRBD2 might be the D (6 bases). V lost 6 bases and J 5 bases, leaving 8 bases between the germline ends. Germline CDR1 and CDR2: SNHLY and FYNNEI. The CDR3 covers 12 residues. CDR3 in DNA: TGTGCCAGCAGGGGACTGGACAATGAGCAGTTCTTC. Translated, it gives CASRGLDNEQFF. Full variable domain (missing parts from reference TRBV2 and TRBJ2-1): EPEVTQTPSHQVTQMGQEVILRCVPISNHLYFYWYRQILGQKVEFLVSFYNNEISEKSEIFDDQFSVERPDGSNFTLKIRSTKLEDSAMYFCASRGLDNEQFFGPGTRLTVL.

V usage is TRBV4-1 and J usage is TRBJ1-4, with a tentative D call TRBD1 (5 bases). Germline V lookup: CDR1 MGHRA, CDR2 YSYEKL. The ends were cut back, 0 bases at V and 3 bases at J, with 11 bases in the middle. The CDR3 sequence is 16 residues long. The chain's CDR3 is CASSQDSRGANEKLFF. For the CDR3, the DNA is TGCGCCAGCAGCCAAGATTCCCGGGGGGCTAATGAAAAACTGTTTTTT.

There are many counts of this clonotype. The V call is TRBV12-3 or TRBV12-4, the J call TRBJ1-1; the match to TRBD1 covers 7 bases. V lost 5 bases and J lost 2; bases outside the gene matches: 8. CDR3 length: 15 residues. CDR3 amino acids: CASSPRDSINTEAFF. The CDR3 DNA reads as TGTGCCAGCAGTCCCCGGGACAGTATTAACACTGAAGCTTTCTTT.

This clonotype has only a few counts. The rearrangement joins TRBV5-8 to TRBJ2-1, with 10 bases matching TRBD2. Unmatched junction bases numbered 4, after V lost 5 bases and J lost 2 bases. Germline CDR1 and CDR2: SGHTS and YDEGEE. The CDR3 has 15 residues. Here the CDR3 DNA reads TGTGCCAGCAGTCATACTAGCGGGACCTACAATGAGCAGTTCTTC. Residues: CASSHTSGTYNEQFF.

This sequence joins TRBV7-2 and TRBJ2-2, with a tentative D call TRBD2 (5 bases). The CDR3 spans 15 residues. The germline V and J ends were trimmed by 4 bases and 3 bases, with 12 bases remaining between them. Germline V gene data show CDR1 as SGHTA and CDR2 as FQGNSA. The CDR3 DNA is TGTGCCAGCAGCTCGGACTGGATCGACACCGGGGAGCTGTTTTTT. Translated: CASSSDWIDTGELFF.

This clonotype was picked up one time. The chain carries TRBV4-1 and TRBJ1-1; D may be TRBD1 (6 bases). Trimming pared 6 bases from V and 0 bases from J, leaving 17 bases between. CDR3 size: 16 residues. Germline values: CDR1 MGHRA, CDR2 YSYEKL. This CDR3 reads CASSQGRGGMNTEAFF. The DNA of the CDR3 is TGCGCCAGCAGTCAGGGGAGGGGGGGCATGAACACTGAAGCTTTCTTT.

The rearrangement uses TRBV25-1 and TRBJ1-1; D is unresolved. Germline lookup yields CDR1 MGHDK and CDR2 SYGVNS. Trimming pared 0 bases from V and 7 bases from J, leaving 9 bases between. The CDR3 is 13 residues long. The CDR3 is CASSEYGKGEAFF. In DNA, the CDR3 is TGTGCCAGCAGTGAATATGGAAAGGGTGAAGCTTTCTTT. The full variable domain, in which reference TRBV25-1 and TRBJ1-1 provide the parts outside the CDR3, is EADIYQTPRYLVIGTGKKITLECSQTMGHDKMYWYQQDPGMELHLIHYSYGVNSTEKGDLSSESTVSRIRTEHFPLTLESARPSHTSQYLCASSEYGKGEAFFGQGTRLTVV.

This clonotype was seen at least ten times. The chain recombines TRBV7-9 with TRBJ2-5; possible D gene TRBD2, 5 bases. The CDR3 is 15 amino acids. The germline CDR1 and CDR2 sequences are SEHNR and FQNEAQ (reference sequence). V shed 1 base and J shed 2 bases, with 11 bases lying between them. The CDR3 is CASSLGFRDQETQYF. CDR3 nucleotide sequence: TGTGCCAGCAGCTTAGGTTTCCGGGATCAAGAGACCCAGTACTTC.

This clonotype occurred many times. V gene TRBV18 combines with J gene TRBJ1-6, with D possibly being TRBD1 (6 bases). Germline assignment: CDR1 KGHSH and CDR2 LQKENI. This CDR3 region has 13 residues. V was trimmed by 3 bases and J by 8 bases, leaving 8 bases between them. CDR3 in amino acids: CASSPNRDSPLHF. The CDR3 DNA reads TGTGCCAGCTCACCTAACAGGGATTCACCCCTCCACTTT.

This clonotype was seen many times. This chain links TRBV6-2 or TRBV6-3 with TRBJ2-5; D unresolved. The germline gives CDR1 MNHEY, CDR2 SVGEGT. CDR3 length equals 14 residues. Trimming removed 7 bases from V and 1 base from J, with 13 bases in between. CDR3 region: CASTSSSVQETQYF. The CDR3 bases are TGTGCCAGCACTAGTTCCAGCGTCCAAGAGACCCAGTACTTC.